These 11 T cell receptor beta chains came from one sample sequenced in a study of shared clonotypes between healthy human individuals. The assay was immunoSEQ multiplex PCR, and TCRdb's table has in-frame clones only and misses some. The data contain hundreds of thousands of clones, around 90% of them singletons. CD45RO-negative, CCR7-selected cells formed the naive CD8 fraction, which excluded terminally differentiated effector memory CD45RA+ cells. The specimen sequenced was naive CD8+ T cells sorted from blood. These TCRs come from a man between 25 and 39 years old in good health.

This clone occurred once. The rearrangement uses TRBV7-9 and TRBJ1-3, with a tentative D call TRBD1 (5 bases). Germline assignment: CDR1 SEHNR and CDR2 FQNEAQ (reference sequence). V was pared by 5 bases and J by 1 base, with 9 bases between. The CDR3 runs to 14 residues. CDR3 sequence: CASSAGSSGNTIYF. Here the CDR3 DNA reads TGTGCCAGCAGCGCAGGGAGTTCTGGAAACACCATATATTTT.

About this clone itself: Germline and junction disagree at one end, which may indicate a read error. In nucleotides, the CDR3 is TGTGCCAGCAGCGAAGGAAGGGACAGGGTAGAAGCTTTCTTT. This gives the protein CASSEGRDRVEAFF. The chain joins TRBV2 to TRBJ1-1; 9 nucleotides match TRBD1. Germline assignment: CDR1 SNHLY and CDR2 FYNNEI. CDR3 size: 14 residues.

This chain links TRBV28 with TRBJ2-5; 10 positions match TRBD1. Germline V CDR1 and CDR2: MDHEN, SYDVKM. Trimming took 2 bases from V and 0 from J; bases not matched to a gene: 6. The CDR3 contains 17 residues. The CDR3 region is CASSLPGQGEDQETQYF. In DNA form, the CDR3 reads TGTGCCAGCAGTTTACCCGGACAGGGGGAAGACCAAGAGACCCAGTACTTC.

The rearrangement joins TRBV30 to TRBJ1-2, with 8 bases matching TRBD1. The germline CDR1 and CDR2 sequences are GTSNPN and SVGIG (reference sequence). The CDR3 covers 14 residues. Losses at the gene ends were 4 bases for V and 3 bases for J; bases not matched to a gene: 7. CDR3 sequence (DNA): TGTGCCTGGATTTATGGGACAGGCGACTATGGCTACACCTTC. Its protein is CAWIYGTGDYGYTF. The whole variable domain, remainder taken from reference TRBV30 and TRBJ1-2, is SQTIHQWPATLVQPVGSPLSLECTVEGTSNPNLYWYRQAAGRGLQLLFYSVGIGQISSEVPQNLSASRPQDRQFILSSKKLLLSDSGFYLCAWIYGTGDYGYTFGSGTRLTVV.

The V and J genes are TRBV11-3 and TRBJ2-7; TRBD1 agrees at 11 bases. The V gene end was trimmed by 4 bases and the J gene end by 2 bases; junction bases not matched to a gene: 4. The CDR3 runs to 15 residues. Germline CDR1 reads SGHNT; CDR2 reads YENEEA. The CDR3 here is CASSSGQGATYEQYF. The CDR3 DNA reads TGTGCCAGCAGCTCCGGACAGGGGGCGACCTACGAGCAGTACTTC.

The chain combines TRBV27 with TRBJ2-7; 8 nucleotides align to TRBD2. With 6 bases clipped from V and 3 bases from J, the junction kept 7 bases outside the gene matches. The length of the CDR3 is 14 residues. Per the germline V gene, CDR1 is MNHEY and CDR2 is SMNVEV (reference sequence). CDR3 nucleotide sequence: TGTGCCAGCAGCCAGGGACTAGTTATCTACGAGCAGTACTTC. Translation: CASSQGLVIYEQYF.

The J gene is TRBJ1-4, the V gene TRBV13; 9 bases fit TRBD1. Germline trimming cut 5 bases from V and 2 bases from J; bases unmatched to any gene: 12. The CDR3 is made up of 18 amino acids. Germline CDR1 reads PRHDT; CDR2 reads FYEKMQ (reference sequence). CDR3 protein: CASSPLGQGGSTNEKLFF. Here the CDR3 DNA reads TGTGCCAGCAGCCCGTTGGGACAGGGTGGGAGCACTAATGAAAAACTGTTTTTT.

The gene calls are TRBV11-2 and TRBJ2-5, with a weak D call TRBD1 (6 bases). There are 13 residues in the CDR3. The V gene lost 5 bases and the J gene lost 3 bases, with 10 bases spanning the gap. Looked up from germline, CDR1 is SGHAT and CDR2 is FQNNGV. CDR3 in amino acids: CASSRQVEETQYF. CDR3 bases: TGTGCCAGCAGCCGACAGGTTGAAGAGACCCAGTACTTC.

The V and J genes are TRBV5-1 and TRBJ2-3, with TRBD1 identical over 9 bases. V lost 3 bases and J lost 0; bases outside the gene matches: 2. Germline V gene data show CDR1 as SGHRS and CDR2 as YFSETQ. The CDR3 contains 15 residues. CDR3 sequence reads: CASSWGQGSTDTQYF. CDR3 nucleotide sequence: TGCGCCAGCAGCTGGGGACAGGGAAGCACAGATACGCAGTATTTT.

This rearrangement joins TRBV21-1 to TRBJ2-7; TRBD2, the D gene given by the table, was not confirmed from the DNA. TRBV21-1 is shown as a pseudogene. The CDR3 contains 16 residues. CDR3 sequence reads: CASSLESSGSSYEQYF. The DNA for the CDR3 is TGTGCCAGCAGCCTGGAATCTAGCGGGAGCTCCTACGAGCAGTACTTC.

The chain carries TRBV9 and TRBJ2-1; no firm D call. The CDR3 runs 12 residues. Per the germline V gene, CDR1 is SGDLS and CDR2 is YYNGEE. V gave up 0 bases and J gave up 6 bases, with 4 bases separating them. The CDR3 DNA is TGTGCCAGCAGCGTAGGAATCAATGAGCAGTTCTTC. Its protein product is CASSVGINEQFF.